This passage covers 28 T cell receptor beta chains from one sample sequenced in a study of post-analysis software for immune sequencing data. Overall study results and limits: Comparison of patients with controls showed a handful of TRBV segments more frequent in patients, TRBV5-6, TRBV5-1 and TRBV20-1 among them.

Their antigens remain unidentified. Unique molecular identifiers were built into the TCR beta cDNA libraries. From the PCR reads, TCRdb called clonotypes with MiXCR, one entry per CDR3 protein. Of some 690,000 distinct CDR3 sequences in the sample, approximately 30% were seen once. Sample: blood. The source is a girl between 10 and 17 years old with multiple sclerosis.

This clonotype appeared many times. V is TRBV4-3 and J is TRBJ2-5; 8 bases match TRBD2. Germline V gene lookup returns CDR1 LGHNA and CDR2 YSLEER. V was clipped by 4 bases and J by 4 bases; unmatched bases: 20. This CDR3 has 19 residues. The CDR3 region is CASSRAAQLADTSRETQYF. Written as DNA, the CDR3 is TGCGCCAGCAGCCGGGCCGCGCAACTAGCGGATACCTCAAGAGAGACCCAGTACTTC.

The V call is TRBV20-1, the J call TRBJ1-5, with D possibly being TRBD1 (5 bases). Germline lookup yields CDR1 DFQATT and CDR2 SNEGSKA (reference sequence). The CDR3 sequence is 15 residues long. Trimming took 6 bases from V and 1 from J, leaving 16 bases between them. CDR3 nucleotide sequence: TGCAGTGCGAGCGAGGGCAGGGTAAGCAATCAGCCCCAGCATTTT. Translating it yields CSASEGRVSNQPQHF.

This clonotype was found a few times. The chain couples TRBV10-3 to TRBJ2-7; D might be TRBD2 (6 bases). V lost 0 bases and J 2 bases, leaving 11 bases between the germline ends. From germline, CDR1 is ENHRY and CDR2 SYGVKD. CDR3 length equals 15 residues. CDR3 nucleotide sequence: TGTGCCATCAGTGAGTCGCCGCGGGGCACCTACGAGCAGTACTTC. Translating it yields CAISESPRGTYEQYF.

V is TRBV20-1 and J is TRBJ2-5; D unclear. V lost 5 bases and J lost 5, with 12 bases in between. Germline CDR1 and CDR2: DFQATT and SNEGSKA (reference sequence). This CDR3 is built from 12 residues. The CDR3 DNA sequence: TGCAGTGCTGCCGGTTATCGGGAGACCCAGTACTTC. It codes for CSAAGYRETQYF.

The J gene is TRBJ2-7, the V gene TRBV5-1; perhaps TRBD1 as D (6 bases). The V gene lost 1 base and the J gene lost 3 bases, with 14 bases spanning the gap. Germline V gene sequence: CDR1 SGHRS, CDR2 YFSETQ. The CDR3 loop spans 15 amino acids. The CDR3 spells CASSLRPGVDYEQYF. The CDR3 nucleotides are TGCGCCAGCAGCTTGCGGCCAGGGGTAGACTACGAGCAGTACTTC.

There are a few counts of this clonotype. The chain couples TRBV27 to TRBJ2-3, with 7 nucleotides matching TRBD1. In germline, CDR1 is MNHEY, CDR2 SMNVEV (reference sequence). CDR3 size: 16 residues. V lost 3 bases to trimming and J lost 1 base; unmatched junction nucleotides: 7. CDR3 sequence reads: CASSFLDRQRTDTQYF. CDR3 DNA sequence: TGTGCCAGCAGTTTCCTGGACAGGCAACGCACAGATACGCAGTATTTT.

There are a few counts of this clonotype. The chain uses TRBV25-1 and TRBJ1-4; 7 positions match TRBD1. This CDR3 region has 14 residues. Trimming at V came to 3 bases and at J to 8 bases, leaving 6 bases not matched to a gene. Germline CDR1 reads MGHDK; CDR2 reads SYGVNS. The CDR3 loop is CASSDYRGREKLFF. The CDR3 coding sequence is TGTGCCAGCAGTGACTACAGGGGTCGCGAAAAACTGTTTTTT.

This chain uses TRBV9 with TRBJ2-1; 9 bases fit TRBD1. The germline V gene encodes CDR1 SGDLS and CDR2 YYNGEE. Trimming at V came to 3 bases and at J to 2 bases, leaving 3 bases not matched to a gene. The CDR3 contains 15 residues. DNA of the CDR3: TGTGCCAGCAGCGGAGGGGACAGGGCCTACAATGAGCAGTTCTTC. Translating it yields CASSGGDRAYNEQFF.

This chain connects TRBV6-6 to TRBJ2-7; no definite D call. V shed 0 bases and J shed 4 bases, with 7 bases lying between them. CDR3 length equals 13 residues. Germline CDR1 is MNHNY and CDR2 is SVGAGI (reference sequence). Here the CDR3 DNA reads TGTGCCAGCAGTTACTCCGAATTGTACGAGCAGTACTTC. Translation gives CASSYSELYEQYF.

The gene calls are TRBV12-3 or TRBV12-4 and TRBJ2-1; 9 nucleotides agree with TRBD2. The CDR3 runs to 15 residues. The V segment lost 2 bases and the J segment 7 bases; nucleotides outside the gene matches: 6. The CDR3 here is CASSLSSGRSNEQFF. The CDR3 DNA reads TGTGCCAGCAGTTTATCAAGCGGGAGGAGTAATGAGCAGTTCTTC.

The V and J genes are TRBV6-6 and TRBJ2-1; 13 bases match TRBD2. The length of the CDR3 is 16 residues. Trimming removed 6 bases from V and 6 bases from J; junction bases left unmatched: 8. Per the germline V gene, CDR1 is MNHNY and CDR2 is SVGAGI (reference sequence). As DNA, the CDR3 is TGTGCCAGCAGCACCTCACTAGCGGGAGGGCCCAATGAGCAGTTCTTC. This codes for CASSTSLAGGPNEQFF.

This clonotype showed up just a few times. The chain couples TRBV20-1 to TRBJ2-5; 8 bases line up with TRBD2. The germline V gene has CDR1 DFQATT and CDR2 SNEGSKA (reference sequence). J gave up 5 bases and V 5 bases, and 13 bases lay outside the gene matches. The CDR3 contains 15 residues. DNA for the CDR3: TGCAGTGCTCCGACTTCGACTAGCGTAGGCGAGACCCAGTACTTC. Its protein product is CSAPTSTSVGETQYF.

This clonotype was seen a handful of times. The V gene is TRBV27, the J gene TRBJ2-7, with 8 bases identical to TRBD2. The CDR3 has 15 residues. V gave up 2 bases and J gave up 2 bases; unmatched junction bases: 5. CDR1 and CDR2 from the germline V gene are MNHEY and SMNVEV (reference sequence). CDR3 amino acids: CASSLRAGGPYEQYF. CDR3 nucleotides: TGTGCCAGCAGTTTACGCGCGGGGGGCCCCTACGAGCAGTACTTC.

The genes are TRBV5-4 and TRBJ2-1; TRBD2 matches 13 bases. CDR3 size: 17 residues. V was clipped by 0 bases and J by 11 bases; unmatched bases: 11. Germline V gives CDR1 SGHNT, CDR2 YYREEE (reference sequence). The CDR3 protein is CASSLAGRGLAGAKQFF. CDR3 bases: TGTGCCAGCAGCTTGGCGGGGAGAGGACTAGCGGGAGCGAAGCAGTTCTTC.

This clonotype was counted a single time. The chain joins TRBV11-2 to TRBJ2-1, with 11 bases that match TRBD2. Looked up from germline, CDR1 is SGHAT and CDR2 is FQNNGV. CDR3 length equals 17 residues. After removal of 5 bases from V and 2 bases from J, the junction contained 8 bases not matched to a gene. This CDR3 is CASSHTTSGSTYNEQFF. The DNA for the CDR3 is TGTGCCAGCAGCCACACCACTAGCGGGAGTACCTACAATGAGCAGTTCTTC.

The sample holds a few counts of this clonotype. The CDR3 protein is CASSQDPALRDSPLHF. The CDR3 DNA sequence: TGCGCCAGCAGCCAAGATCCAGCTCTAAGGGATTCACCCCTCCACTTT. The chain combines TRBV4-1 with TRBJ1-6, with D unclear. Per germline, CDR1 MGHRA and CDR2 YSYEKL. V shed 0 bases and J shed 8 bases, with 14 bases lying between them. The CDR3 covers 16 residues.

Only a few counts were recorded for this clonotype. The chain uses TRBV20-1 and TRBJ1-2; 8 nucleotides match TRBD1. The germline gives CDR1 DFQATT, CDR2 SNEGSKA (reference sequence). This CDR3 is 13 amino acids long. The V segment lost 5 bases and the J segment 2 bases; nucleotides outside the gene matches: 4. Here the CDR3 DNA reads TGCAGTGCTTCGGACAGGGCGAACTATGGCTACACCTTC. It translates to CSASDRANYGYTF.

This clonotype appeared once. DNA of the CDR3: TGCGCCAGCAGCCCGCCCGACAGGGCGACCGACACCTTC. Its protein product is CASSPPDRATDTF. The chain recombines TRBV5-1 with TRBJ1-2, with 7 nucleotides matching TRBD1. V lost 4 bases, J lost 12 bases, and 12 bases stayed unmatched. The CDR3 loop spans 13 amino acids. Germline CDR1 is SGHRS and CDR2 is YFSETQ.

V gene TRBV29-1 combines with J gene TRBJ2-5; 7 nucleotides agree with TRBD2. Germline CDR1 reads SQVTM; CDR2 reads ANQGSEA. The ends lost 5 bases at V and 4 bases at J; junction bases unmatched: 13. The CDR3 covers 15 residues. The CDR3 protein is CSVLTPHTGGETQYF. The CDR3 DNA is TGCAGCGTTCTTACCCCTCACACGGGGGGAGAGACCCAGTACTTC. Full variable domain (rest looked up from reference TRBV29-1 and TRBJ2-5): SAVISQKPSRDICQRGTSLTIQCQVDSQVTMMFWYRQQPGQSLTLIATANQGSEATYESGFVIDKFPISRPNLTFSTLTVSNMSPEDSSIYLCSVLTPHTGGETQYFGPGTRLLVL.

This clonotype was observed at least ten times. This chain joins TRBV4-1 and TRBJ2-4, with D tentatively TRBD1 or TRBD2 (5 bases each). V was shortened by 3 bases and J by 0 bases, with 12 bases between the two germline ends. The CDR3 is 16 residues long. CDR1 and CDR2 from the germline V gene are MGHRA and YSYEKL. The CDR3 spells CASSQLWGTAKNIQYF. CDR3 nucleotide sequence: TGCGCCAGCAGCCAGTTATGGGGGACAGCCAAAAACATTCAGTACTTC.

The chain is built from TRBV7-2 and TRBJ1-1; 7 nucleotides agree with TRBD1. Germline V lookup: CDR1 SGHTA, CDR2 FQGNSA. CDR3 length equals 16 residues. The V and J ends lost 5 bases and 5 bases, in that order; junction bases with no gene match: 14. The CDR3 loop reads CASSPRQGRERTEAFF. The CDR3, as DNA: TGTGCCAGCAGCCCGCGACAGGGTCGAGAAAGGACTGAAGCTTTCTTT.

The DNA of the CDR3 is TGCAGTGCTAGAGAAAATCTAGGTATGTTAAGGGAGCATCAGCCCCAGCATTTT. Translating it yields CSARENLGMLREHQPQHF. The chain recombines TRBV20-1 with TRBJ1-5; D remains unclear. The CDR3 has 18 amino acids. The germline CDR1 and CDR2 sequences are DFQATT and SNEGSKA (reference sequence). V lost 0 bases and J 5 bases, leaving 23 bases between the germline ends.

This clonotype was observed a few times. The rearrangement uses TRBV7-9 and TRBJ1-1, with a weak D call TRBD1 (5 bases). Germline-derived CDR1 and CDR2 are SEHNR and FQNEAQ (reference sequence). V lost 5 bases, J lost 0 bases, and 13 bases lay in between. The CDR3 runs to 15 residues. Here the CDR3 reads CASSPTGRLNTEAFF. CDR3 nucleotides: TGTGCCAGCAGCCCTACGGGACGATTGAACACTGAAGCTTTCTTT.

This clonotype came up many times. The genes are TRBV5-1 and TRBJ2-5; D unresolved. Germline assignment: CDR1 SGHRS and CDR2 YFSETQ. This CDR3 has 14 residues. Trimming shortened V by 0 bases and J by 2 bases, and 8 bases separated the two germline ends. DNA of the CDR3: TGCGCCAGCAGCTTGGGGAGAGAACAAGAGACCCAGTACTTC. It encodes CASSLGREQETQYF.

Remarks on this clonotype: The junction and the germline gene differ at one end; a read error may be behind it. CDR3 in DNA: TGTGCCAGCAGCGTCACTTCCTGCAATGAGCAGTTCTTC. This sequence encodes CASSVTSCNEQFF. The chain recombines TRBV9 with TRBJ2-1; the D is unclear. Germline-derived CDR1 and CDR2 are SGDLS and YYNGEE. This CDR3 is 13 amino acids long.

This chain joins TRBV2 and TRBJ2-1; possibly TRBD1 or TRBD2 for D (5 bases each). The germline V gene has CDR1 SNHLY and CDR2 FYNNEI. V lost 7 bases to trimming and J lost 2 bases, with 12 bases between them. This CDR3 contains 14 residues. The CDR3: CASIGDPTYNEQFF. The CDR3 DNA reads TGTGCCAGCATAGGGGACCCTACCTACAATGAGCAGTTCTTC.

The rearrangement uses TRBV29-1 and TRBJ1-1; no reliable D call. Germline V gene lookup returns CDR1 SQVTM and CDR2 ANQGSEA. There are 13 residues in the CDR3. V lost 6 bases and J lost 10, with 21 bases in between. CDR3 nucleotide sequence: TGCAGCGTCCTCGAATTAGCAGCGGGGTCAGCTTTCTTT. It specifies CSVLELAAGSAFF.

This chain uses TRBV7-2 with TRBJ2-7; unclear D gene. Trimming stripped 5 bases from V and 2 bases from J, with 13 bases between. The germline V gene encodes CDR1 SGHTA and CDR2 FQGNSA. The CDR3 extends over 14 amino acids. CDR3 nucleotide sequence: TGTGCCAGCAGCCGCCTACATAGCACCTACGAGCAGTACTTC. It codes for CASSRLHSTYEQYF.